A single sample gave rise to the 11 T cell receptor beta chains below, sequenced in a study of sequential checkpoint blockade in melanoma. Sequencing used immunoSEQ multiplex PCR; TCRdb keeps in-frame clones, though not all of them. The data contain more than 10,000 clones, less than 35% of them singletons. Specified treatment: randomized to nivolumab then ipilimumab (arm A) or the reverse (arm B). This material consisted of tumor tissue (inferred from file names), taken from a patient given nivolumab and ipilimumab in sequence. These receptor sequences come from a human donor with melanoma.

The chain employs TRBV19 and TRBJ1-5, with 9 bases that match TRBD1. There are 17 residues in the CDR3. V was pared by 4 bases and J by 0 bases, with 7 bases of the junction left unmatched. CDR1 and CDR2 from the germline V gene are LNHDA and SQIVND (reference sequence). CDR3 residues: CASSTGQGRDSNQPQHF. For the CDR3, the DNA is TGTGCCAGTAGTACCGGACAGGGGAGAGATAGCAATCAGCCCCAGCATTTT.

The chain has TRBV11-3 and TRBJ1-2; no clear D. Trimming left V 5 bases short and J 8 bases short, with 24 bases between. Germline V gives CDR1 SGHNT, CDR2 YENEEA. The CDR3 contains 16 residues. CDR3 nucleotide sequence: TGTGCCAGCAGCCCCGGGCCATCCCCAGATATTTCGGGCTACACCTTC. It is translated as CASSPGPSPDISGYTF.

This clone is medium-sized in the sample. V is TRBV5-1 and J is TRBJ1-4; D remains ambiguous. This CDR3 is 15 amino acids long. Trimming took off 4 bases at V and 0 bases at J, with 10 bases between the two ends. CDR1 SGHRS and CDR2 YFSETQ come from the germline V gene. The CDR3 sequence is CASSVWGATNEKLFF. Here the CDR3 DNA reads TGCGCCAGCAGCGTCTGGGGAGCAACTAATGAAAAACTGTTTTTT.

The chain combines TRBV28 with TRBJ2-5; the D gene is possibly TRBD1 (7 bases). Trimming pared 6 bases from V and 5 bases from J, leaving 25 bases between. This CDR3 comprises 17 residues. Germline V gives CDR1 MDHEN, CDR2 SYDVKM. In DNA, the CDR3 is TGTGCCAGCAGCCGGATACCCTGGAGGGGGCTCTGGGAGACCCAGTACTTC. It specifies CASSRIPWRGLWETQYF.

The table lists this clone with a few counts. This chain links TRBV28 with TRBJ1-5; TRBD1 might be the D (6 bases). The CDR3 is 13 amino acids. Germline lookup yields CDR1 MDHEN and CDR2 SYDVKM. The V end was cut by 8 bases, the J end by 3 bases, with 11 bases between. The DNA of the CDR3 is TGTGCCAGCGAACAGGGAAACAATCAGCCCCAGCATTTT. It encodes CASEQGNNQPQHF.

The chain couples TRBV5-1 to TRBJ2-1, with D unclear. The V and J ends lost 1 base and 0 bases respectively, with 8 bases between them. This CDR3 region has 15 residues. Germline assignment: CDR1 SGHRS and CDR2 YFSETQ. As DNA, the CDR3 is TGCGCCAGCAGCTTGCCGGAAACCTCCTACAATGAGCAGTTCTTC. It yields the protein CASSLPETSYNEQFF.

The chain is built from TRBV28 and TRBJ2-2; D ambiguous. Deletions cut 3 bases from V and 4 bases from J, with 6 bases between. Germline lookup yields CDR1 MDHEN and CDR2 SYDVKM. The CDR3 loop spans 13 amino acids. The CDR3 nucleotides read TGTGCCAGCAGTTTGGTGGGCACCGGGGAGCTGTTTTTT. This encodes CASSLVGTGELFF.

The gene calls are TRBV11-3 and TRBJ1-3; D is ambiguous. Trimming cost V 0 bases and J 0 bases, with 12 bases left between them. Germline CDR1 SGHNT, CDR2 YENEEA. This CDR3 has 17 amino acids. The DNA of the CDR3 is TGTGCCAGCAGCTTAGATAGGGCAGGTCGCTCTGGAAACACCATATATTTT. Translation gives CASSLDRAGRSGNTIYF.

The chain couples TRBV9 to TRBJ1-5; D is uncertain. The CDR3 sequence is 12 residues long. V shed 9 bases and J shed 7 bases, with 14 bases lying between them. Germline assignment: CDR1 SGDLS and CDR2 YYNGEE. DNA of the CDR3: TGTGCCACCAACCGGGAAGGACAGCCCCAGCATTTT. It translates to CATNREGQPQHF. Supplemented by reference TRBV9 and TRBJ1-5, the full variable domain reads DSGVTQTPKHLITATGQRVTLRCSPRSGDLSVYWYQQSLDQGLQFLIQYYNGEERAKGNILERFSAQQFPDLHSELNLSSLELGDSALYFCATNREGQPQHFGDGTRLSIL.

This rearrangement joins TRBV6-8 to TRBJ2-7; weak D call: TRBD1 (5 bases). The CDR3 has 15 residues. Germline V gives CDR1 MNHGY, CDR2 SAAAGT. The V end was cut by 6 bases, the J end by 0 bases, with 15 bases between. CDR3 nucleotides: TGTGCCAGCAGACCCTTCCTGACAGACTCCTACGAGCAGTACTTC. As protein: CASRPFLTDSYEQYF.

This clone was picked up a small number of times. The V call is TRBV7-6, the J call TRBJ2-1, with D unclear. Germline-derived CDR1 and CDR2 are SGHVS and FNYEAQ. V lost 5 bases and J 0 bases, leaving 17 bases between the germline ends. The CDR3 runs 17 residues. CDR3 region: CASSPDPRFLSYNEQFF. The CDR3 nucleotides read TGTGCCAGCAGCCCGGACCCCAGGTTCCTCTCCTACAATGAGCAGTTCTTC.